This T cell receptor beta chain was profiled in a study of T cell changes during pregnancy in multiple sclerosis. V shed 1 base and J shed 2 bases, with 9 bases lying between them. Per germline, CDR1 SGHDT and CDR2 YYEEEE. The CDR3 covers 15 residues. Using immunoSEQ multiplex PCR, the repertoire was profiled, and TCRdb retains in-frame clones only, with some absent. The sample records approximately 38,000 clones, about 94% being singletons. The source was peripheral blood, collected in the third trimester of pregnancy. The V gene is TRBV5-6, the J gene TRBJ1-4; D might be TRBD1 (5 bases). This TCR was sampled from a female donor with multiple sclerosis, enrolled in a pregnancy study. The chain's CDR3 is CASSLTGGTNEKLFF. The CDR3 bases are TGTGCCAGCAGCTTGACGGGGGGGACTAATGAAAAACTGTTTTTT.